The rows below give T cell receptor beta chains drawn from one sample of a study of CXCR3-negative and CXCR3-positive naive CD8 T cells. TCRdb reworked the 5' RACE reads into one entry per CDR3 protein, no DNA. This sample's table has under 8,000 distinct CDR3 sequences. The sample consisted of naive CXCR3- CD8+ T cells from blood. These receptors all come from a human donor in good health. Some clones in this sample may be carry-over from other donors' samples. Both conserved end residues are part of each CDR3. The order of the fields is J gene, V gene, clone size, CDR3 protein. A row's size may be missing; if present it is once, few, many or a size class.

J: TRBJ1-5; V: TRBV6-1; size: .; CDR3: CASSATGDMGNQPQHF
J: TRBJ2-1; V: TRBV7-9; size: .; CDR3: CASSSSAESYNEQFF
J: TRBJ2-5; V: TRBV19; size: .; CDR3: CASKDRARKTETQYF
J: TRBJ2-3; V: TRBV6-5; size: medium-sized; CDR3: CASSYYSRPTPSTDTQYF
J: TRBJ2-7; V: TRBV20-1; size: .; CDR3: CSAREATKREQYF
J: TRBJ2-7; V: TRBV6-2/TRBV6-3; size: .; CDR3: CASSRTGVTYEQYF
J: TRBJ2-1; V: TRBV5-1; size: medium-sized; CDR3: CASSSSESSYNEQFF
J: TRBJ2-1; V: TRBV28; size: .; CDR3: CASSLAGLREGEQFF
J: TRBJ2-5; V: TRBV4-1; size: medium-sized; CDR3: CASSLRYGQETQYF
J: TRBJ1-5; V: TRBV20-1; size: medium-sized; CDR3: CSASTGQGSVFSQPQHF
J: TRBJ2-2; V: TRBV28; size: medium-sized; CDR3: CASSLSRGELFF
J: TRBJ2-7; V: TRBV28; size: .; CDR3: CASTPGGLADEQYF
J: TRBJ1-6; V: TRBV10-3; size: medium-sized; CDR3: CAISTPGERGSPLHF
J: TRBJ2-7; V: TRBV3-1; size: .; CDR3: CASSQAFSYEQYF
J: TRBJ2-7; V: TRBV28; size: medium-sized; CDR3: CASSFYMLAGVGEQYF
J: TRBJ2-5; V: TRBV7-7; size: .; CDR3: CASSLRTGGETQYF